This T cell receptor beta chain was documented in a study of T cell changes during pregnancy in multiple sclerosis. Clones were sequenced by immunoSEQ multiplex PCR, and TCRdb holds only the in-frame ones, with some missing. The sample has about 36,000 clones; 75% to 95% are singletons. The CDR3 contains 13 residues. The J segment lost 6 bases and the V segment lost 8 bases, leaving 12 bases of the junction unmatched. Germline lookup yields CDR1 SQVTM and CDR2 ANQGSEA. The chain links TRBV29-1 to TRBJ2-5; TRBD1 matches at 7 bases. This specimen consisted of CD4+ T cells from peripheral blood mononuclear cells, obtained in the second trimester of pregnancy. The origin of this receptor is a female donor in good health, enrolled as a control in a pregnancy study. CDR3 amino acids: CSLIPGTEKTQYF. The CDR3 nucleotides are TGCAGCCTTATCCCCGGGACAGAAAAGACCCAGTACTTC. Drawing the rest from reference TRBV29-1 and TRBJ2-5, the complete variable domain is SAVISQKPSRDICQRGTSLTIQCQVDSQVTMMFWYRQQPGQSLTLIATANQGSEATYESGFVIDKFPISRPNLTFSTLTVSNMSPEDSSIYLCSLIPGTEKTQYFGPGTRLLVL.